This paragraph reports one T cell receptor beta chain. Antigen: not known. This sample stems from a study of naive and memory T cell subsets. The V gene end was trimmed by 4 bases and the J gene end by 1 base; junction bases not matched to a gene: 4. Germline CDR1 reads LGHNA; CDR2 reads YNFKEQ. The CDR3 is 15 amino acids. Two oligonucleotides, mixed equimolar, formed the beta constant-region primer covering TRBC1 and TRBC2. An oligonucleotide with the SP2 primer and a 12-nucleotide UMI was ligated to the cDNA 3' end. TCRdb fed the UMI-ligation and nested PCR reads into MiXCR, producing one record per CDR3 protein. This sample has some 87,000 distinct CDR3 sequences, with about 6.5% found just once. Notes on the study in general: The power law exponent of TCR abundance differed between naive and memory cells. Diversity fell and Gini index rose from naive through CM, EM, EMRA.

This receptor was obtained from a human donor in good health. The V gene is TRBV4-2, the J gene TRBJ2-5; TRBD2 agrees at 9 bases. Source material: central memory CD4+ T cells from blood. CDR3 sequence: CASSPEREVQETQYF. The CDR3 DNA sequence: TGTGCCAGCAGCCCTGAGCGGGAGGTCCAAGAGACCCAGTACTTC.